The 8 T cell receptor beta chains presented below share a single source sample, sequenced in a study of T cells in Graves' hyperthyroidism and ophthalmopathy. TCR beta CDR3 regions were amplified from RNA transcripts. First-round RT-PCR targeting the TCR CDR3 was performed with the HTBI primer set. TCRdb reprocessed the multiplex PCR reads with MiXCR, giving one entry per CDR3 protein. This sample has approximately 430,000 distinct CDR3 sequences, with about 15% found just once. The sequencing input was blood. Receptors originate from a woman in her late teens or twenties with Graves' hyperthyroidism.

This clonotype was observed a handful of times. The rearrangement links TRBV6-1 to TRBJ2-1, with TRBD2 matching over 7 bases. V lost 6 bases, J lost 3 bases, and 5 bases stayed unmatched. The CDR3 spans 14 residues. Germline lookup yields CDR1 MNHNS and CDR2 SASEGT. CDR3 sequence: CASRASGYYNEQFF. CDR3 nucleotide sequence: TGTGCCAGCAGGGCTAGCGGTTACTACAATGAGCAGTTCTTC.

This clonotype was seen ten or more times. V is TRBV12-3 or TRBV12-4 and J is TRBJ2-5; possibly TRBD2 for D (6 bases). V lost 5 bases and J lost 9, with 19 bases in between. The CDR3 is 14 residues long. CDR3 loop: CASSASGTRAAQYF. For the CDR3, the DNA is TGTGCCAGCAGTGCGTCCGGGACTCGGGCGGCCCAGTACTTC.

The J gene is TRBJ1-4, the V gene TRBV15, with D possibly TRBD1 on 6 matching bases. Germline V gives CDR1 LNHNV, CDR2 YYDKDF (reference sequence). V lost 5 bases to trimming and J lost 3 bases, with 19 bases between them. This CDR3 has 17 amino acids. CDR3 in DNA: TGTGCCACCAGCCAGGGGCCACTATGGCGGGCTAATGAAAAACTGTTTTTT. The encoded protein is CATSQGPLWRANEKLFF.

This clonotype was observed many times. The V call is TRBV29-1, the J call TRBJ1-2, with D uncertain. In germline, CDR1 is SQVTM, CDR2 ANQGSEA. The CDR3 totals 13 residues. The germline V and J ends were trimmed by 4 bases and 3 bases, with 12 bases remaining between them. CDR3 in DNA: TGCAGCGTTGGTCAAGGATATGACTATGGCTACACCTTC. This codes for CSVGQGYDYGYTF.

In this sample, this clonotype turned up many times. The chain links TRBV7-3 to TRBJ2-2; 12 nucleotides line up with TRBD2. CDR1 SGHTA and CDR2 FQGTGA come from the germline V gene. V lost 5 bases and J lost 4; bases outside the gene matches: 11. This CDR3 spans 18 amino acids. The CDR3 reads CASSPTSGGSRGTGELFF. The CDR3 coding sequence is TGTGCCAGCAGCCCAACTAGCGGGGGGTCCCGAGGCACCGGGGAGCTGTTTTTT.

This clonotype was recorded a few times. The chain carries TRBV3-1 and TRBJ2-5; TRBD1 agrees at 8 bases. CDR1 is LGHDT and CDR2 is YNNKEL in the germline V gene (reference sequence). V shed 3 bases and J 6 bases; nucleotides not matched to a gene: 3. The CDR3 spans 13 residues. Here the CDR3 reads CASSQGQEQTQYF. The CDR3 coding sequence is TGTGCCAGCAGCCAGGGACAGGAACAGACCCAGTACTTC.

There are many counts of this clonotype. V gene TRBV27 combines with J gene TRBJ2-1; either TRBD1 or TRBD2 may supply D (5 bases each). This CDR3 region has 13 residues. The V gene's germline CDR1 is MNHEY and CDR2 SMNVEV (reference sequence). V was clipped by 0 bases and J by 10 bases, with 10 bases between them. The CDR3 nucleotides are TGTGCCAGCAGTTTATCGGGGGAGCGCGAGCAGTTCTTC. Protein product: CASSLSGEREQFF.

There are many counts of this clonotype. The rearrangement joins TRBV30 to TRBJ1-2; D not resolved. The germline CDR1 and CDR2 sequences are GTSNPN and SVGIG (reference sequence). V lost 1 base and J 6 bases, leaving 12 bases between the germline ends. This CDR3 is 13 amino acids long. The CDR3 region is CAWSGKAYDGYTF. The CDR3, as DNA: TGTGCCTGGAGTGGAAAAGCTTATGATGGCTACACCTTC.